This TCR beta chain appears in the sequencing data of a study of sequential checkpoint blockade in melanoma. Study background: TCRbeta immunosequencing was performed on DNA from around 96 pretreatment melanoma tumor samples.

Treatment: randomized to nivolumab then ipilimumab (arm A) or the reverse (arm B). This clone is medium-sized (0.01 to 0.1%). Produced via immunoSEQ multiplex PCR; TCRdb's table is partial and in-frame only. The sample records 3,000 or so clones, under 20% being singletons. CDR3 length equals 15 residues. V lost 5 bases to trimming and J lost 2 bases; unmatched junction nucleotides: 3. The V gene's germline CDR1 is SGHNT and CDR2 YENEEA. The TCR originated in a human donor with melanoma. The sample was tumor tissue (inferred from file names), taken from a patient given nivolumab and ipilimumab in sequence. The chain has TRBV11-3 and TRBJ2-7; 13 bases fit TRBD2. CDR3 sequence (DNA): TGTGCCAGCAGCCAAGGACTAGCGGGGGCCTACGAGCAGTACTTC. This translates into CASSQGLAGAYEQYF.